These T cell receptor beta chains were read from a single sample in a study of human T cells and chemical hapten exposure. TCRdb reprocessed the RACE reads with MiXCR, giving one entry per CDR3 protein. The repertoire consists of 120,000 or so distinct CDR3 sequences, with approximately 14% occurring once and the leading ten covering 0.8% to 1%. The specimen was whole blood, collected in connection with sensitization to the hapten diphenylcyclopropenone (DPC). These receptor sequences come from a man in his late teens or twenties with alopecia areata. Some clones in this sample may be carry-over from other donors' samples. CDR3s include the opening cysteine and the closing phenylalanine or tryptophan. The order of the fields is J gene, V gene, D gene, CDR3 protein. The D gene is left open where the match is weak.

j_gene: TRBJ1-2
v_gene: TRBV6-5
d_gene: -
CDR3aa: CASRTYLNYGYTF

j_gene: TRBJ2-2
v_gene: TRBV2
d_gene: -
CDR3aa: CATVGGNTGELFF

j_gene: TRBJ2-3
v_gene: TRBV2
d_gene: -
CDR3aa: CASSEGLVAGDTQYF

j_gene: TRBJ1-1
v_gene: TRBV5-5
d_gene: TRBD1
CDR3aa: CASSPRGGLTEAFF

j_gene: TRBJ1-1
v_gene: TRBV18
d_gene: -
CDR3aa: CASSPVQGIAFF

j_gene: TRBJ2-6
v_gene: TRBV6-2/TRBV6-3
d_gene: -
CDR3aa: CASSYFRSGANVLTF

j_gene: TRBJ2-5
v_gene: TRBV10-3
d_gene: -
CDR3aa: CAISVNGGETQYF

j_gene: TRBJ2-3
v_gene: TRBV9
d_gene: -
CDR3aa: CASSVEGDTQYF

j_gene: TRBJ1-2
v_gene: TRBV7-2
d_gene: -
CDR3aa: CASSLARQVYGYTF

j_gene: TRBJ2-1
v_gene: TRBV9
d_gene: -
CDR3aa: CASSATVGLVYEQFF

j_gene: TRBJ2-7
v_gene: TRBV7-2
d_gene: TRBD1
CDR3aa: CASSYGTESSYEQYF

j_gene: TRBJ1-1
v_gene: TRBV3-1
d_gene: -
CDR3aa: CASSHYTEAFF

j_gene: TRBJ2-7
v_gene: TRBV10-3
d_gene: TRBD1
CDR3aa: CAISESGQGYEQYF

j_gene: TRBJ2-6
v_gene: TRBV5-6
d_gene: -
CDR3aa: CASSLYGVEAWANVLTF

j_gene: TRBJ1-1
v_gene: TRBV12-5
d_gene: -
CDR3aa: CASGLTENTEAFF

j_gene: TRBJ2-3
v_gene: TRBV6-5
d_gene: -
CDR3aa: CASSSPWTDTQYF

j_gene: TRBJ2-1
v_gene: TRBV11-3
d_gene: -
CDR3aa: CASSSQGYNEQFF

j_gene: TRBJ1-1
v_gene: TRBV6-2/TRBV6-3
d_gene: -
CDR3aa: CASSYHKGKAFF

j_gene: TRBJ1-5
v_gene: TRBV27
d_gene: TRBD1
CDR3aa: CASSAQGAVQPQHF

j_gene: TRBJ1-5
v_gene: TRBV7-9
d_gene: TRBD1
CDR3aa: CASSLVRGTSNQPQHF

j_gene: TRBJ1-2
v_gene: TRBV20-1
d_gene: -
CDR3aa: CSATPKDNYGYTF

j_gene: TRBJ1-5
v_gene: TRBV6-2/TRBV6-3
d_gene: TRBD1
CDR3aa: CASSLLQQGTGNQPQHF

j_gene: TRBJ2-2
v_gene: TRBV18
d_gene: -
CDR3aa: CASSPQGPVGELFF

j_gene: TRBJ1-2
v_gene: TRBV11-2
d_gene: -
CDR3aa: CASSSTPRAGYTF

j_gene: TRBJ2-7
v_gene: TRBV29-1
d_gene: -
CDR3aa: CSVALYRSSYEQYF

j_gene: TRBJ1-5
v_gene: TRBV6-5
d_gene: -
CDR3aa: CASSRQGPVQPQHF

j_gene: TRBJ1-1
v_gene: TRBV29-1
d_gene: -
CDR3aa: CSVVQGIAEAFF

j_gene: TRBJ1-1
v_gene: TRBV20-1
d_gene: -
CDR3aa: CSAYRDNQGTEAFF

j_gene: TRBJ1-1
v_gene: TRBV7-3
d_gene: -
CDR3aa: CASRLDRNTEAFF

j_gene: TRBJ2-7
v_gene: TRBV5-1
d_gene: TRBD2
CDR3aa: CASRTWTRPYEQYF

j_gene: TRBJ1-6
v_gene: TRBV18
d_gene: TRBD1
CDR3aa: CASSPPGTVNSPLHF

j_gene: TRBJ1-1
v_gene: TRBV7-3
d_gene: -
CDR3aa: CASSLGGQTEAFF

j_gene: TRBJ1-6
v_gene: TRBV7-3
d_gene: -
CDR3aa: CASSLAGARSPLHF

j_gene: TRBJ2-3
v_gene: TRBV12-3/TRBV12-4
d_gene: TRBD1
CDR3aa: CASSHGTGSTDTQYF

j_gene: TRBJ2-2
v_gene: TRBV7-9
d_gene: -
CDR3aa: CASSYSLGQSTGELFF

j_gene: TRBJ1-2
v_gene: TRBV7-9
d_gene: -
CDR3aa: CASSSPPTGNYGYTF

j_gene: TRBJ1-5
v_gene: TRBV19
d_gene: -
CDR3aa: CASIGIGGLGNQPQHF

j_gene: TRBJ2-4
v_gene: TRBV29-1
d_gene: -
CDR3aa: CSVVVQGLAKNIQYF

j_gene: TRBJ2-5
v_gene: TRBV29-1
d_gene: TRBD2
CDR3aa: CSGAGGLYQETQYF

j_gene: TRBJ1-1
v_gene: TRBV5-8
d_gene: -
CDR3aa: CASSSTPFFTEAFF

j_gene: TRBJ2-1
v_gene: TRBV9
d_gene: -
CDR3aa: CASNQDTIYNEQFF

j_gene: TRBJ2-3
v_gene: TRBV10-3
d_gene: TRBD1
CDR3aa: CAITGQGRNTDTQYF

j_gene: TRBJ1-6
v_gene: TRBV20-1
d_gene: TRBD1
CDR3aa: CSARATQGNSPLHF

j_gene: TRBJ2-2
v_gene: TRBV6-2/TRBV6-3
d_gene: -
CDR3aa: CASIKTAGNTGELFF

j_gene: TRBJ2-7
v_gene: TRBV11-2
d_gene: TRBD2
CDR3aa: CASSPVGGAYEQYF

j_gene: TRBJ2-5
v_gene: TRBV19
d_gene: TRBD1
CDR3aa: CASSLYQGAHETQYF

j_gene: TRBJ2-7
v_gene: TRBV9
d_gene: -
CDR3aa: CASSVYPNSGYEQYF

j_gene: TRBJ1-4
v_gene: TRBV11-2
d_gene: TRBD1
CDR3aa: CASSLQGENEKLFF

j_gene: TRBJ1-5
v_gene: TRBV7-9
d_gene: -
CDR3aa: CASSLTPGPSNQPQHF

j_gene: TRBJ1-6
v_gene: TRBV4-3
d_gene: -
CDR3aa: CASSQGRGGFNSPLHF

j_gene: TRBJ1-6
v_gene: TRBV6-4
d_gene: -
CDR3aa: CASSDGGAGNSPLHF

j_gene: TRBJ1-1
v_gene: TRBV5-7
d_gene: -
CDR3aa: CASSSRTGGTEAFF

j_gene: TRBJ2-2
v_gene: TRBV6-1
d_gene: -
CDR3aa: CASSAQILSESGELFF

j_gene: TRBJ1-5
v_gene: TRBV28
d_gene: -
CDR3aa: CASSLMGQPQHF